This T cell receptor (beta chain) was captured by sequencing in a study of OX40 agonist ivuxolimab in advanced cancers. The ends were cut back, 5 bases at V and 3 bases at J, with 19 bases in the middle. CDR3 length: 16 amino acids. CDR1 is LNHDA and CDR2 is SQIVND in the germline V gene (reference sequence). TCRdb's copy holds only in-frame clones and misses some; the assay was immunoSEQ multiplex PCR. This sample has around 20,000 clones, with 78% found just once. This sequence joins TRBV19 and TRBJ1-2; D gene uncertain. The receptor comes from an adult with an advanced solid tumor such as melanoma, head and neck, liver or kidney cancer. The sample was CD4+ or CD8+ T cells sorted from blood, taken in a trial of the OX40 agonist ivuxolimab. This chain's CDR3 is CASSPTSARAYYGYTF. CDR3 nucleotide sequence: TGTGCCAGTAGTCCGACGTCAGCACGGGCATACTATGGCTACACCTTC.